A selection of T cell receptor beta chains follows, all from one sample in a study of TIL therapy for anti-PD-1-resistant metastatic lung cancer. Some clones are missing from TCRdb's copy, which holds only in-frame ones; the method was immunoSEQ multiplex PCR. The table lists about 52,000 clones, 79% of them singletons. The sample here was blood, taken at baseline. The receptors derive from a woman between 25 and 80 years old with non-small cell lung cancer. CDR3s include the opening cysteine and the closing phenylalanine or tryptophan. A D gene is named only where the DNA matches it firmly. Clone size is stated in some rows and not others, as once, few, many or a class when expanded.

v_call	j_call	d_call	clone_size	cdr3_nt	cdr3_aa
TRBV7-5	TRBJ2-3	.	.	TGTGCCAGAAGCTTCCCCGGGACTAGCGGGGGGGCCTCCACAGATACGCAGTATTTT	CARSFPGTSGGASTDTQYF
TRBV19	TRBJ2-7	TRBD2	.	TGTGCCAGTAGTGTCCTTAGCGGGGGGCCCTACGAGCAGTACTTC	CASSVLSGGPYEQYF
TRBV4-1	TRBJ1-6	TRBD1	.	TGCGCCAGCAGCCAAGTGCGGCGGCAGGGGGGATCACCCCTCCACTTT	CASSQVRRQGGSPLHF
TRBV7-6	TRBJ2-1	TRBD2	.	TGTGCCAGCAGCTATGGGACTAGCGCCAATGAGCAGTTCTTC	CASSYGTSANEQFF
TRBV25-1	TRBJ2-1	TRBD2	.	TGTGCCAGCAGCTCTAGCGGGGGGGACAATGAGCAGTTCTTC	CASSSSGGDNEQFF
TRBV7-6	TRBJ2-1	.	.	TGTGCCAGCAGCTTATTACAGGGAGTCAATGAGCAGTTCTTC	CASSLLQGVNEQFF
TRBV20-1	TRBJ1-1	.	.	TGCAGTGCTACCGACACTGAAGCTTTCTTT	CSATDTEAFF
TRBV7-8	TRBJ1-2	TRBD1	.	TGTGCCAGCAGCTTAGGCACAGGGGCCTTCTATGGCTACACCTTC	CASSLGTGAFYGYTF
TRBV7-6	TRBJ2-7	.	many	TGTGCCAGCAGCAGGAGCCCTGCGTCCGAGCAGTACTTC	CASSRSPASEQYF
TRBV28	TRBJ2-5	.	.	TGTGCCAGCAGGACGGTGCGGGAGACCCAGTACTTC	CASRTVRETQYF
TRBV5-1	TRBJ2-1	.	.	TGCGCCAGCAGCTTGAACTCCTACAATGAGCAGTTCTTC	CASSLNSYNEQFF
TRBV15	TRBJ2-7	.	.	TGTGCCACCAGCAGAGAGGGACTTTCCTACGAGCAGTACTTC	CATSREGLSYEQYF
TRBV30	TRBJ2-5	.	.	TGTGCCTGGAGAAGGCAGGGGAGGTGGGCGCAAGAGACCCAGTACTTC	CAWRRQGRWAQETQYF
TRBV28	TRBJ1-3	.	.	TGTGCCAGCAGTTTATGGGCAGACTCTGGAAACACCATATATTTT	CASSLWADSGNTIYF
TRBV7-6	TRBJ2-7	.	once	TGTGCCAGCAGCCTCACCGGTGGCCAGTACGAGCAGTACTTC	CASSLTGGQYEQYF
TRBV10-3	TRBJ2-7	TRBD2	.	TGTGCCATCAGCTTCCTGCCACCGTTAGCGGGAGGCAATGACGAGCAGTACTTC	CAISFLPPLAGGNDEQYF
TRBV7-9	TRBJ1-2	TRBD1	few	TGTGCCAGCAGCTTTGACAGGGTCTATGGCTACACCTTC	CASSFDRVYGYTF
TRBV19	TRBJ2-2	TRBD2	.	TGTGCCAGTATTAGAACAGCCTGGACTAGCGGGGGGTCCCCCCCCGGGGAGCTGTTTTTT	CASIRTAWTSGGSPPGELFF
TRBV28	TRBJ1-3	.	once	TGTGCCAGCAGTAGTCCCGGACAGCCTGGAAACACCATATATTTT	CASSSPGQPGNTIYF
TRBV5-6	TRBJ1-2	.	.	TGTGCCAGCAGCTTGCGGGGGCAGGACTATGGCTACACCTTC	CASSLRGQDYGYTF
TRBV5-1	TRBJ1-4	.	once	TGCGCCAGCACCCCCGGGGGACCTGGTGAAAAACTGTTTTTT	CASTPGGPGEKLFF
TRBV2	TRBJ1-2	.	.	TGTGCCAGCAGTGAATTTTTGTCGGGGTCCTTCTATGGCTACACCTTC	CASSEFLSGSFYGYTF
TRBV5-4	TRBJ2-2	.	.	TGTGCCAGCAGCCATGGACGAGGGGCGGACACCGGGGAGCTGTTTTTT	CASSHGRGADTGELFF
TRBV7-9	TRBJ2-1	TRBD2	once	TGTGCCAGCAGCCACCCACCGGGGGGGCCGACGGTCAGTGAGCAGTTCTTC	CASSHPPGGPTVSEQFF
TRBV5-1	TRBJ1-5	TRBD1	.	TGCGCCAGCAGCTTAGACAGGGCCAATCAGCCCCAGCATTTT	CASSLDRANQPQHF
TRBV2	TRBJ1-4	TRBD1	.	TGTGCCAGCAGAGGGACAACAGGGGAAGTTTCGTTTTTT	CASRGTTGEVSFF
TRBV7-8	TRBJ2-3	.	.	TGTGCCCTCGGGGAAGGAGGGAAAACAGATACGCAGTATTTT	CALGEGGKTDTQYF
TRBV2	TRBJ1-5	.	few	TGTGCCAGCAGTGATCGCAGGGGCCAGCCCCAGCATTTT	CASSDRRGQPQHF
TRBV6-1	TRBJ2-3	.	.	TGTGCCAGCTGTGAGGACTCAGCCACAGATACGCAGTATTTT	CASCEDSATDTQYF
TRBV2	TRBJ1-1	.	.	TGTGCCAGACTCAGGACAGAGAACACTGAAGCTTTCTTT	CARLRTENTEAFF
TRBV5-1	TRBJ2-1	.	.	TGCGCCAGCAGCGCGGTGGGAGTGGGGGAGCAGTTCTTC	CASSAVGVGEQFF
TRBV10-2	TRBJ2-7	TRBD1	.	TGCGCCAGCCAGGGGGAAAAGGCCTACGAGCAGTACTTC	CASQGEKAYEQYF
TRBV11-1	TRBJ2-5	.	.	TGTGCCAGCAGCTTAGGTTGGGAAGAGACCCAGTACTTC	CASSLGWEETQYF
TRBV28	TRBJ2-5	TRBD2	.	TGTGCCAGCAGTTTACCGTCGGCGGGAGGAGAGACCCAGTACTTC	CASSLPSAGGETQYF
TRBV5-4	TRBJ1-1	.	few	TGTGCCAGCAGCTCCCGGGGGGCCAGCATGAACACTGAAGCTTTCTTT	CASSSRGASMNTEAFF
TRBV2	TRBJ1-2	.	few	TGTGCCAGCAGTCCCCTTTCCTATGGCTACACCTTC	CASSPLSYGYTF
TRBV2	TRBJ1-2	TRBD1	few	TGTGCCAGCAGCCAGGGACAGGATTATGGCTACACCTTC	CASSQGQDYGYTF
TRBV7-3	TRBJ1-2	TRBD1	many	TGTGCCAGCAGCCCGACAGGGGCCTATGGCTACACCTTC	CASSPTGAYGYTF
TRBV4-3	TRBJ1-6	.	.	TGCGCCAGCAGCCAAGGAGACTATTCACCCCTCCACTTT	CASSQGDYSPLHF
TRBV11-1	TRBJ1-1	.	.	TGTGCCAGCAGCTTAGCCCTAGACACTGAAGCTTTCTTT	CASSLALDTEAFF
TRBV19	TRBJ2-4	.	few	TGTGCCACTGCAAGGGGAGGGGGCGCGTGGGCCAAAAACATTCAGTACTTC	CATARGGGAWAKNIQYF
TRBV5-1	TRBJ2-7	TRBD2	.	TGCGCCAGCAGCTTAGGGACTAGGTACGAGCAGTACTTC	CASSLGTRYEQYF
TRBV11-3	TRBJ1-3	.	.	TGTGCCAGCAGCTTAGATCGGGACACCATATATTTT	CASSLDRDTIYF
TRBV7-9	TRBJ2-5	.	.	TGTGCCAGCAGCTTAGTTGCCCACCAAGAGACCCAGTACTTC	CASSLVAHQETQYF
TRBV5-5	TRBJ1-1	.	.	TGTGCCAGCAGCCTTCGGACAGACGAGAACACTGAAGCTTTCTTT	CASSLRTDENTEAFF
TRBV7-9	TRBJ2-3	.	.	TGTGCCAGCAGCGTCGACCGGGTGTTAGATACGCAGTATTTT	CASSVDRVLDTQYF
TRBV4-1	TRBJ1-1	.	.	TGCGCCAGCAGCCAAGACGAGAGGTTCACTGAAGCTTTCTTT	CASSQDERFTEAFF
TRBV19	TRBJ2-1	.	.	TGTGCCAGTAGTCATGGGGGTAGCCTAGGGAATGAGCAGTTCTTC	CASSHGGSLGNEQFF